This T cell receptor beta chain was retrieved from a study of post-analysis software for immune sequencing data. Study overall: Secondary progressive, relapsing-remitting and progressive-relapsing multiple sclerosis were among the included disease courses.

This CDR3 comprises 16 residues. The library was made from cDNA and included unique molecular identifiers. TCRdb used MiXCR to reprocess the PCR reads, holding one entry per CDR3 protein. The sample lists almost 700,000 distinct CDR3 sequences, approximately 59% seen once, with around 11% in the top ten. This clonotype appeared once. The antigen remains unidentified. General observations from the study: Controls showed significantly higher normalized Chao1 diversity than did multiple sclerosis patients. About 5 TRBV segments (TRBV5-6, TRBV5-1 and TRBV20-1 among them) occurred more frequently in patients than in controls. The F measure placed samples prepared in the same batch into strongly shared clusters.

The source of this sequence is a girl aged 2 to 9 with multiple sclerosis. Sequencing input: blood. The chain is built from TRBV21-1 and TRBJ2-3; the table's D call, TRBD1, has no DNA check behind it. TRBV21-1 is deemed a pseudogene. Here the CDR3 reads CASSKGHLRATDTQYF. The DNA for the CDR3 is TGTGCCAGCAGCAAGGGGCATCTAAGGGCCACAGATACGCAGTATTTT.